Presented here are 15 T cell receptor beta chains from one specimen sequenced in a study of blood T cells in healthy people across ages. Alongside a J-beta primer mix, a sample-barcoded 5' primer served in a second PCR lasting roughly 7 to 11 cycles. One entry per CDR3 protein, called by TCRdb with MiXCR from the 5' RACE reads. In the table there are around 1.7 million distinct CDR3 sequences, approximately 28% of which are singletons. Sequenced material: blood. The receptors were sampled from a woman in her twenties or thirties in good health.

V gene TRBV7-2 combines with J gene TRBJ2-1; 8 bases are a match to TRBD2. This CDR3 has 17 residues. Trimming removed 1 base from V and 5 bases from J; junction bases left unmatched: 10. Looked up from germline, CDR1 is SGHTA and CDR2 is FQGNSA. The CDR3 is CASSLEPLRGDNNEQFF. CDR3 nucleotides: TGTGCCAGCAGCTTAGAACCCTTGCGGGGGGACAACAATGAGCAGTTCTTC.

The chain couples TRBV16 to TRBJ2-7, with 9 bases lining up with TRBD1. The CDR3 totals 14 residues. Per the germline V gene, CDR1 is KGHSY and CDR2 is FQNENV. The junction had 5 bases not matched to a gene; V was cut back by 5 bases and J by 3 bases. CDR3 coding DNA: TGTGCCAGCAGCGGGTCGGGACAGGGCTACGAGCAGTACTTC. Amino acid sequence: CASSGSGQGYEQYF.

The V call is TRBV7-2, the J call TRBJ1-5; 8 nucleotides agree with TRBD1. This CDR3 spans 14 amino acids. After removal of 1 base from V and 9 bases from J, the junction contained 5 bases not matched to a gene. Germline lookup yields CDR1 SGHTA and CDR2 FQGNSA. The CDR3 coding sequence is TGTGCCAGCAGCTTAGGGACAGGGATGCGGCCCCAGCATTTT. It translates to CASSLGTGMRPQHF.

This chain connects TRBV27 to TRBJ1-2; a weak D match, TRBD1 (6 bases). The V gene lost 10 bases and the J gene lost 6 bases, with 12 bases spanning the gap. The CDR3 is 11 amino acids. Germline V gene data show CDR1 as MNHEY and CDR2 as SMNVEV (reference sequence). CDR3 bases: TGTGCCAACCGGACAGTCCATGGCTACACCTTC. Residues: CANRTVHGYTF.

V usage is TRBV5-1 and J usage is TRBJ2-5; D is perhaps TRBD2 (6 bases). From germline, CDR1 is SGHRS and CDR2 YFSETQ. The CDR3 loop spans 15 amino acids. Trimming removed 6 bases from V and 4 bases from J, with 19 bases in between. CDR3 loop: CASTTEGGYGETQYF. The CDR3 bases are TGCGCCAGCACCACGGAGGGTGGGTACGGAGAGACCCAGTACTTC. Complete variable domain (other parts from reference TRBV5-1 and TRBJ2-5): KAGVTQTPRYLIKTRGQQVTLSCSPISGHRSVSWYQQTPGQGLQFLFEYFSETQRNKGNFPGRFSGRQFSNSRSEMNVSTLELGDSALYLCASTTEGGYGETQYFGPGTRLLVL.

The CDR3 reads CASSLSSLVDTQYF. As DNA, the CDR3 is TGCGCCAGCAGCCTCAGCAGTCTGGTAGATACGCAGTATTTT. The rearrangement links TRBV5-1 to TRBJ2-3; D remains unclear. This CDR3 spans 14 amino acids. Germline CDR1 SGHRS, CDR2 YFSETQ. V lost 4 bases and J lost 5, with 14 bases in between.

Turning to this clonotype: This may be a read error, as it is one base from a much larger clone. The chain carries TRBV20-1 and TRBJ2-1; 7 bases map to TRBD1. CDR3 size: 15 residues. The germline CDR1 and CDR2 sequences are DFQATT and SNEGSKA (reference sequence). V was clipped by 3 bases and J by 10 bases; unmatched bases: 15. Here the CDR3 DNA reads TGCAGTGCTAGTTCGACCGGGACAGCTTCCTACGAGCAGTTCTTC. Translating it yields CSASSTGTASYEQFF.

The genes are TRBV5-1 and TRBJ2-3, with D unclear. CDR1 and CDR2 (germline): SGHRS, YFSETQ. This CDR3 is 16 amino acids long. The V and J ends lost 4 bases and 1 base respectively, with 16 bases between them. The CDR3 coding sequence is TGCGCCAGCAGCCCGGACCCCTCGGGTGGCACAGATACGCAGTATTTT. Translated, it gives CASSPDPSGGTDTQYF.

This clonotype has more than one count but fewer than ten. The rearrangement links TRBV4-1 to TRBJ2-5, with TRBD2 matching over 14 bases. Trimming at V came to 0 bases and at J to 4 bases, leaving 4 bases not matched to a gene. The CDR3 sequence is 17 residues long. Germline CDR1 reads MGHRA; CDR2 reads YSYEKL. The CDR3 DNA follows: TGCGCCAGCAGCCAAGATGCAGGGACTAGCGGGAGAGAGACCCAGTACTTC. Protein sequence: CASSQDAGTSGRETQYF.

In its sample, this clonotype was seen a few times. The junction and the germline gene differ at one end; a read error may be behind it. The chain joins TRBV15 to TRBJ2-6, with D perhaps TRBD2 (5 bases). Germline V lookup: CDR1 LNHNV, CDR2 YYDKDF (reference sequence). This CDR3 has 18 residues. The CDR3 protein is CAASRGWADSSGANVLTF. CDR3 nucleotides: TGTGCCGCCAGCAGAGGGTGGGCGGACTCCTCTGGGGCCAACGTCCTGACTTTC.

V usage is TRBV28 and J usage is TRBJ2-7, with D hard to call. V was shortened by 5 bases and J by 3 bases, with 14 bases between the two germline ends. CDR1 and CDR2 (germline): MDHEN, SYDVKM. The CDR3 sequence is 14 residues long. The CDR3 DNA follows: TGTGCCAGCAGTGTAATAGCCAGGCACTACGAGCAGTACTTC. As protein: CASSVIARHYEQYF.

V and J are TRBV5-1 and TRBJ1-2; no definite D call. Trimming shortened V by 3 bases and J by 4 bases, and 13 bases separated the two germline ends. The CDR3 is 14 residues long. CDR1 is SGHRS and CDR2 is YFSETQ in the germline V gene. CDR3 DNA sequence: TGCGCCAGCAGCTCGGCTGGAGGAGGCTATGGCTACACCTTC. This translates into CASSSAGGGYGYTF.

This chain connects TRBV28 to TRBJ1-5, with 10 bases lining up with TRBD1. V lost 6 bases to trimming and J lost 5 bases; unmatched junction nucleotides: 10. This CDR3 comprises 16 residues. Germline loops: CDR1 MDHEN, CDR2 SYDVKM. The CDR3 reads CASSYSGQGTDQPQHF. The DNA for the CDR3 is TGTGCCAGCAGCTACTCGGGACAGGGGACGGATCAGCCCCAGCATTTT.

This chain uses TRBV4-1 with TRBJ2-7; D is tentatively TRBD1 or TRBD2 (6 bases each). V was cut by 0 bases and J by 5 bases, with 17 bases left in between. The CDR3 spans 16 residues. CDR1 and CDR2 from the germline V gene are MGHRA and YSYEKL. The CDR3 reads CASSQEPRGGIDEQYF. The CDR3 DNA follows: TGCGCCAGCAGCCAAGAACCGCGAGGGGGGATCGACGAGCAGTACTTC.

The chain is built from TRBV4-1 and TRBJ2-5, with TRBD1 matching over 7 bases. The CDR3 has 17 amino acids. Germline CDR1 MGHRA, CDR2 YSYEKL. The trim removed 1 base at V and 2 bases at J, leaving 10 bases unmatched. CDR3 coding DNA: TGCGCCAGCAGCCAAGCCCCGGCAGGGGGTCCTCAAGAGACCCAGTACTTC. Translating gives CASSQAPAGGPQETQYF.